Listed below are T cell receptor beta chains from one sample, sequenced in a study of T cell changes during pregnancy in multiple sclerosis. The table came from immunoSEQ multiplex PCR; TCRdb's copy has only in-frame clones and leaves some out. This sample has about 38,000 clones, with about 91% found just once. The sequenced sample was CD8+ T cells from peripheral blood mononuclear cells, obtained after pregnancy. Source of these receptors: a female donor with multiple sclerosis, enrolled in a pregnancy study. Both conserved end residues are part of each CDR3.

CASSSILAGVGDTQYF	TRBV11-2	TRBJ2-3
CASSLADNEQFF	TRBV11-3	TRBJ2-1
CAWSVTGTGGYEQYF	TRBV30	TRBJ2-7
CASSLLTGVVTGELFF	TRBV27	TRBJ2-2
CASSGGTEAFF	TRBV27	TRBJ1-1
CASSYWDRGPEAFF	TRBV7-9	TRBJ1-1
CASSSYTSGGANEQFF	TRBV7-6	TRBJ2-1
CASSARNRETAKNIQYF	TRBV13	TRBJ2-4
CASSPGAADYEQYF	TRBV7-3	TRBJ2-7
CASAPGQGLEGYTF	TRBV5-1	TRBJ1-2
CASSLRPGGYNEQFF	TRBV5-1	TRBJ2-1